Presented here are 18 T cell receptor beta chains from one specimen sequenced in a study of early stage breast cancer tumors. Profiled with immunoSEQ multiplex PCR; TCRdb holds only in-frame clones, not every one. This repertoire shows 25,000 to 35,000 clones, around three fifths found once; its top ten account for around 9%. What was sequenced was breast tumor tissue. These receptors were collected from a person aged 45 to 59 with breast cancer.

The chain employs TRBV2 and TRBJ1-2; D is unclear. Trimming stripped 3 bases from V and 5 bases from J, with 13 bases between. CDR1 and CDR2 from the germline V gene are SNHLY and FYNNEI. CDR3 length: 14 amino acids. The CDR3, as DNA: TGTGCCAGCAGTGAGACGAGGGCTGGGTATGGCTACACCTTC. Protein product: CASSETRAGYGYTF.

The genes are TRBV6-6 and TRBJ1-1; D might be TRBD1 (5 bases). This CDR3 spans 16 amino acids. CDR1 is MNHNY, CDR2 SVGAGI, per germline (reference sequence). The V end lost 2 bases, the J end lost 10 bases, and 23 bases lay between the germline ends. The CDR3 sequence: CASSYGTPTASEPAFF. The CDR3 region has the DNA TGTGCCAGCAGTTACGGAACACCGACAGCCTCGGAACCAGCTTTCTTT.

This chain connects TRBV10-3 to TRBJ2-2; D is ambiguous. This CDR3 has 16 residues. Germline CDR1 ENHRY, CDR2 SYGVKD. V was cut by 6 bases and J by 0 bases, with 14 bases left in between. This CDR3 is CAIRRTYPTNTGELFF. The CDR3 DNA reads as TGTGCCATCAGGAGGACGTACCCAACGAACACCGGGGAGCTGTTTTTT.

This sequence joins TRBV11-2 and TRBJ2-2; no definite D call. Trimming shortened V by 1 base and J by 4 bases, and 10 bases separated the two germline ends. The CDR3 has 15 residues. Germline CDR1 reads SGHAT; CDR2 reads FQNNGV. For the CDR3, the DNA is TGTGCCAGCAGCTTAGCCGTAGGGTCCACCGGGGAGCTGTTTTTT. It is translated as CASSLAVGSTGELFF.

This chain uses TRBV15 with TRBJ2-7; 8 bases align to TRBD1. The V segment lost 0 bases and the J segment 3 bases; nucleotides outside the gene matches: 1. The CDR3 consists of 14 residues. Germline CDR1 and CDR2: LNHNV and YYDKDF (reference sequence). CDR3 sequence reads: CATSREGTGYEQYF. CDR3 bases: TGTGCCACCAGCAGAGAGGGGACAGGCTACGAGCAGTACTTC.

V gene TRBV19 combines with J gene TRBJ2-3, with D possibly matching TRBD2 (6 bases). Germline V CDR1 and CDR2: LNHDA, SQIVND (reference sequence). The CDR3 spans 13 residues. Trimming left V 6 bases short and J 1 base short, with 8 bases between. The CDR3 spells CASRRERTDTQYF. The CDR3 coding sequence is TGTGCCAGTAGGCGGGAACGCACAGATACGCAGTATTTT.

The chain carries TRBV27 and TRBJ2-1, with D perhaps TRBD2 (6 bases). Per germline, CDR1 MNHEY and CDR2 SMNVEV (reference sequence). This CDR3 comprises 15 residues. Trimming pared 5 bases from V and 8 bases from J, leaving 19 bases between. The CDR3 sequence is CASSLGAGPGDEQFF. The CDR3 DNA is TGTGCCAGCAGTCTTGGCGCAGGGCCGGGGGATGAGCAGTTCTTC.

V gene TRBV5-6 combines with J gene TRBJ2-5; 10 nucleotides line up with TRBD2. V lost 4 bases and J lost 5; bases outside the gene matches: 8. CDR1 is SGHDT, CDR2 YYEEEE, per germline. This CDR3 has 15 amino acids. The CDR3 sequence is CASSPGLAVWETQYF. The DNA of the CDR3 is TGTGCCAGCAGCCCTGGACTAGCGGTATGGGAGACCCAGTACTTC.

This clone showed up just a few times. V usage is TRBV4-2 and J usage is TRBJ2-5; TRBD2 aligns across 9 bases. CDR3 length: 15 residues. Germline CDR1 is LGHNA and CDR2 is YNFKEQ. With V trimmed by 4 bases and J by 1 base, 4 bases remained unmatched. CDR3 sequence reads: CASSRSTSGQETQYF. As DNA, the CDR3 is TGTGCCAGCAGCCGTTCGACTAGCGGCCAAGAGACCCAGTACTTC.

The gene calls are TRBV4-3 and TRBJ2-5; D is unresolved. The length of the CDR3 is 14 residues. The V end was cut by 0 bases, the J end by 5 bases, with 10 bases between. Germline CDR1 and CDR2: LGHNA and YSLEER. The CDR3 protein is CASSQDLVPETQYF. DNA of the CDR3: TGCGCCAGCAGCCAAGATCTCGTTCCGGAGACCCAGTACTTC.

A few counts support this clone. The V call is TRBV6-1, the J call TRBJ2-1; no reliable D call. Deletions cut 1 base from V and 3 bases from J, with 10 bases between. The germline CDR1 and CDR2 sequences are MNHNS and SASEGT. This CDR3 spans 15 amino acids. CDR3 sequence: CASSEVGQSYNEQFF. CDR3 DNA sequence: TGTGCCAGCAGTGAAGTAGGCCAAAGCTACAATGAGCAGTTCTTC.

By share, this clone ranks as medium-sized. The chain employs TRBV27 and TRBJ2-1; no clear D gene. The length of the CDR3 is 13 residues. Trimming removed 2 bases at V and 6 bases at J, with 8 bases between. CDR1 is MNHEY, CDR2 SMNVEV, per germline (reference sequence). The CDR3 protein is CASSLGSVNEQFF. The CDR3 DNA follows: TGTGCCAGCAGTTTAGGTTCGGTCAATGAGCAGTTCTTC.

The CDR3 DNA is TGTGCCAGCAGCTTAGGAGTCAGGGGCGGAGGGGCCAACGTCCTGACTTTC. The encoded protein is CASSLGVRGGGANVLTF. The J gene is TRBJ2-6, the V gene TRBV7-9; perhaps TRBD1 as D (6 bases). V was cut by 1 base and J by 4 bases, with 14 bases left in between. Germline values: CDR1 SEHNR, CDR2 FQNEAQ (reference sequence). The CDR3 loop spans 17 amino acids. Looking up the rest from reference TRBV7-9 and TRBJ2-6 gives the full variable domain: DTGVSQNPRHKITKRGQNVTFRCDPISEHNRLYWYRQTLGQGPEFLTYFQNEAQLEKSRLLSDRFSAERPKGSFSTLEIQRTEQGDSAMYLCASSLGVRGGGANVLTFGAGSRLTVL.

J is TRBJ1-1 and V is TRBV7-3; D ambiguous. CDR1 and CDR2 (germline): SGHTA, FQGTGA. The CDR3 length is 13 residues. Trimming left V 3 bases short and J 1 base short, with 6 bases between. CDR3 bases: TGTGCCAGCAGCTTTTCAGGGAACACTGAAGCTTTCTTT. This encodes CASSFSGNTEAFF.

This clone has a handful of counts. The rearrangement joins TRBV29-1 to TRBJ2-5; D unresolved. The length of the CDR3 is 12 residues. Germline lookup yields CDR1 SQVTM and CDR2 ANQGSEA. Trimming removed 6 bases at V and 4 bases at J, with 12 bases between. The CDR3 loop reads CSVLGIGETQYF. In nucleotides, the CDR3 is TGCAGCGTGCTCGGAATTGGAGAGACCCAGTACTTC.

In the case of this clone: One end of the junction varies from germline; a read error may be responsible. The chain uses TRBV7-7 and TRBJ2-5; 9 bases are shared with TRBD1. The CDR3 runs 15 residues. Germline V gives CDR1 SSHAT, CDR2 FNYEAQ (reference sequence). The CDR3 nucleotides are TGTGCTAGCAGCTTAGGGACAGGGAACCAAGAGACCCAGTACTTC. Translated: CASSLGTGNQETQYF.

V gene TRBV10-3 combines with J gene TRBJ2-5; 12 positions match TRBD2. CDR1 is ENHRY and CDR2 is SYGVKD in the germline V gene. The V and J ends lost 6 bases and 0 bases, in that order; junction bases with no gene match: 5. CDR3 size: 16 residues. CDR3 region: CAIRRTSGEYQETQYF. CDR3 DNA: TGTGCCATCAGACGGACTAGCGGGGAGTACCAAGAGACCCAGTACTTC.

This rearrangement joins TRBV6-4 to TRBJ2-3, with 8 positions matching TRBD2. Germline V gene data show CDR1 as MRHNA and CDR2 as SNTAGT. V shed 6 bases and J 2 bases; nucleotides not matched to a gene: 1. This CDR3 spans 13 amino acids. CDR3 in DNA: TGTGCCAGCAGCGGGAGGGCCACAGATACGCAGTATTTT. It codes for CASSGRATDTQYF.